Sequencing of this T cell receptor (beta chain) was carried out in a study of shared clonotypes between healthy human individuals (dated by TCRdb to 2018 to 2020). As for the study more broadly: A few men and two women, aged 18 to 49 years, made up the cohort. For each donor, three plates each were used for CD4 naive and CD4 memory, two plates were used for CD8 naive, and one plate was used for CD8 memory. Blood TCR repertoires of five healthy adults were deeply sequenced to estimate repertoire size and the extent of clonotype sharing between individuals. To increase sequencing depth and limit assay-specific biases, TCR repertoire library preparation and sequencing were carried out by different laboratories using diverse techniques. Each donor's leukapheresis produced roughly between roughly 0.85 and 9.5 billion PBMCs. Results the study describes overall, beyond this receptor: The small number of donors limited the genetic and exposure-history diversity represented. About 5% of naive CD4, approximately 3.7% of naive CD8, about 2.4% of memory CD4, and 0.4% of memory CD8 clonotypes were shared across a few donors. Larger estimated clonotype richness was generally found for naive subsets than for memory subsets. Based on pairwise subsampling, the degree of clonotype sharing among donors was expected to be affected by sequencing depth. Sampling was limited to blood, and TCR repertoires in tissue likely differ from TCR repertoires in blood. Rarefaction of sorted-subset datasets indicated incomplete sequencing despite the large sequencing depth. Higher generation probabilities were observed for clonotypes shared by all four sorted-subset donors than for non-shared clonotypes.

Using the deep immunoSEQ assay, multiplex PCR amplified TCR CDR3 regions from genomic DNA. Extracted genomic DNA from each cell subset was distributed evenly across all wells of several immunoSEQ 96-well plates, and each plate was treated as a replicate. Each replicate PCR for sorted subsets received around 200 ng genomic DNA, equal to roughly 29,000 T cell genomes. Purified libraries were quantified with a Qubit 3.0 fluorometer, sized on a Bioanalyzer 2100, and re-quantified with the KAPA Library Quantification kit. Each immunoSEQ 96-well plate was sequenced on its own single-read 150-cycle Illumina NextSeq 550 flow cell. Regarding the original processing steps: Because the immunoSEQ output included only junctional sequences and no quality scores, the filtering could not be the same as the filtering used for full-length reads. Sequences were annotated with PyIR, a Python wrapper for IgBLAST v1.9, using IMGT germline references to assign V/J genes and CDR3. Reads with weak V/J assignments (E-value above 1e-6), missing CDR3, stop codons, out-of-frame junctions, or ambiguous translated residues were removed. V3J clonotypes were defined as sequences sharing the same inferred V gene, J gene, and CDR3 amino acid sequence. The percentage overlap between two repertoires was calculated by dividing the number of shared unique clonotypes by the size of the smaller repertoire. Three approaches were used to assess repertoire richness: RTK rarefaction, the Chao1 estimator, and Recon v2.1 estimates of unobserved clonotypes. Generation probabilities for all TCRbeta clonotypes obtained by the gDNA method from a handful of donors were computed using OLGA. TCRdb took over this immuneACCESS table, retaining in-frame rearrangements with V and J assigned. Such tables are incomplete; in checked studies, under half of the missing clones stem from an unresolved V gene, and the remainder is unexplained. That table gives V, J and clone size, and the DNA gave D and trimming. The sample includes around 100,000 clones, with about 70% observed a single time. 20% to 25% of the sample is in the top ten clones.

Donors were healthy HIV-negative adults with no recently reported acute infections or vaccinations. Every donor was a Caucasian adult residing in Nashville, Tennessee, USA. CD8 memory samples combined magnetically selected CD45RO+ cells with CCR7-negative CD45RA+ effector memory (TemRA) cells. After blood collection by leukapheresis, PBMCs were isolated using Ficoll-Histopaque density gradient centrifugation and then cryopreserved in the vapor phase of liquid nitrogen. Analytical flow cytometry was used to check the purity and quantity of every magnetically sorted T cell population. Each sorted fraction had its genomic DNA isolated and then quantified by UV absorbance on a Nanodrop 2000c. A few counts support this clone. Its antigen has not been determined. Base-call qualities are not available, and no considerably larger clone is one nucleotide away. Trimming takes 5 bases from V and 6 bases from J, and the germline ends sit 13 bases apart. Per the germline V gene (reference sequence), LNHDA is the CDR1 and SQIVND is the CDR2. The CDR3, from cysteine to phenylalanine, totals 13 residues. The read is trimmed to its CDR3 DNA, 39 bases read in frame from base 1.

The sequence was collected from a woman aged 25 to 39 in good health. Sequenced: memory CD8+ T cells sorted from blood. This specimen's cell subset or site label, per the study, means: CD45RO+ cells pooled with CCR7-negative TemRA cells. The sequence is built from TRBV19 and TRBJ1-2; the D region possibly corresponds to TRBD1 (5 bases align). This receptor has the CDR3 CASSHGTYHGYTF. The DNA reads TGTGCCAGTAGTCACGGGACCTACCATGGCTACACCTTC.